This T cell receptor (beta chain) was recovered during a study of blood T cells in healthy people across ages. Study at large: Through template switching, about one barcoded beta molecule was captured per two T cells, as measured in model experiments. The study's findings and limits: Higher diversity, along with more naive CD4+ cells, distinguished long-lived donors from aged donors. Per-million-T-cell TCR beta diversity fell roughly linearly with age.

Comments on this clonotype: The antigen is undetermined.

Between the trimmed V and J ends, which lost 3 bases and 10 bases, there was a span of 10 bases. The CDR3 is 13 amino acids. Germline V lookup: CDR1 MNHNY, CDR2 SVGAGI (reference sequence). A J-beta primer mix and a sample-barcoded 5' primer were used in a second PCR of about 7 to 12 cycles. TCRdb reprocessed the 5' RACE reads with MiXCR, giving one entry per CDR3 protein. In the table there are about 640,000 distinct CDR3 sequences, approximately 50% of which are singletons. Specimen: blood. The clonotype comes from a man between 60 and 75 years old in good health. The chain joins TRBV6-6 to TRBJ1-6; maybe TRBD1 (5 bases). The CDR3 here is CASSYRGESPLHF. CDR3 nucleotides: TGTGCCAGCAGTTATAGGGGAGAGTCACCCCTCCACTTT.